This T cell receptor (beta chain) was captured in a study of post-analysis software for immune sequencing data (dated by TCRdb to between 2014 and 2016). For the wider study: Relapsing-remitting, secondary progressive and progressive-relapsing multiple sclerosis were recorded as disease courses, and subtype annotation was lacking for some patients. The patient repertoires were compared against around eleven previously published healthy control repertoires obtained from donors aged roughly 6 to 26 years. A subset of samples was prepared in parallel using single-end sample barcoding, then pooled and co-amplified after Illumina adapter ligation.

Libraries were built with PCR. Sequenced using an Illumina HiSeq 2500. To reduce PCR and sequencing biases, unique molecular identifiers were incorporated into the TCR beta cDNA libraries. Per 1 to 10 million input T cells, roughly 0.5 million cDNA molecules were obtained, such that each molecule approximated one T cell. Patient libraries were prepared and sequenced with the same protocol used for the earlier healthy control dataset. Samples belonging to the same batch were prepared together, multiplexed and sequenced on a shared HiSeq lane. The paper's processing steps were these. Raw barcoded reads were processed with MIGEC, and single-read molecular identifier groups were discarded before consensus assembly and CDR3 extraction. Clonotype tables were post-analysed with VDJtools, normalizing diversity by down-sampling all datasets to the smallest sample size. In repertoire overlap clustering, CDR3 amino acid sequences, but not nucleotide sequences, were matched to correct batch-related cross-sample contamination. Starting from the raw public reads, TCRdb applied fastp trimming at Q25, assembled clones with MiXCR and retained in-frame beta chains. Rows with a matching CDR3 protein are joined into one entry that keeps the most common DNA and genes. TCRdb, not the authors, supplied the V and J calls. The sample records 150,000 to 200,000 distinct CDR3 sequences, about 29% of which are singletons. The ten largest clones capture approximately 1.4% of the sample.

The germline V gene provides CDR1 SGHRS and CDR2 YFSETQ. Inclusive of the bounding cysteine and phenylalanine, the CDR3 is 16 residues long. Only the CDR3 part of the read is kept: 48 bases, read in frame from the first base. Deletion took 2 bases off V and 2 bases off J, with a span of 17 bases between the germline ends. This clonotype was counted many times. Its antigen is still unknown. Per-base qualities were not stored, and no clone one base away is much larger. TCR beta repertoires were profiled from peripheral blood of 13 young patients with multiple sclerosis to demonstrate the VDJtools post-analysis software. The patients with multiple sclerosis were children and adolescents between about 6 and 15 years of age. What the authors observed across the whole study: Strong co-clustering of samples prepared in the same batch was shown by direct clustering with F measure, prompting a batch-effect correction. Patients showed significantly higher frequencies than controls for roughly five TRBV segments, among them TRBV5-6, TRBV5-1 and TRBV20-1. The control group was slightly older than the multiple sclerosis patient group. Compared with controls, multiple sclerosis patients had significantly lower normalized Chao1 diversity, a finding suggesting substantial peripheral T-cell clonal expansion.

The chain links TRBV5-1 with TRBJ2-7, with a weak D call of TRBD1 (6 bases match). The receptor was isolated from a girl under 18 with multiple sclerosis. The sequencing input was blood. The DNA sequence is TGCGCCAGCAGCTTCGTAGGAACAGGGACCCCCTACGAGCAGTACTTC. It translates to CASSFVGTGTPYEQYF.